Sequencing of this T cell receptor beta chain was carried out in a study of regulatory T cells in long-lasting Graves disease. Time point: persistent/refractory GD, antithyroid drugs over 5 years with positive TRAb. There was RNA extracted from PBMCs, and the TCR library was made from it. Graves' disease diagnoses used American Thyroid Association guidelines. This clonotype was seen once. As yet, its antigen is unknown. The junction departs from germline at one end; a sequencing error may be responsible. Relying on iRepertoire HTBI primers and Arm-PCR of CDR3 regions, the team built TCR beta libraries. One entry per CDR3 protein, called by TCRdb with MiXCR from the multiplex PCR reads. The sample lists around 400,000 distinct CDR3 sequences; over 20% were seen once. Study-wide results and limits: Sampling was limited to peripheral blood rather than thyroid tissue. Gene preferences differed: TRBV28, TRBJ1-2, TRBJ2-5 in persistent cases. Graves' patients with persistent disease showed TCR diversity lower than patients newly diagnosed.

CDR3 length: 16 residues. CDR1 is SGHAT and CDR2 is FQDESV in the germline V gene (reference sequence). The sequencing here drew on peripheral blood mononuclear cells (PBMCs), taken when the disease was refractory, from a patient treated with antithyroid drugs. This chain links TRBV11-1 with TRBJ2-2, with a weak D call TRBD1 (6 bases). This clonotype was obtained from a female donor with Graves disease. This chain's CDR3 is CASSLAGVVATGELFF. As DNA, the CDR3 is TGTGCCAGTAGCTTGGCAGGGGTTGTAGCCACCGGGGAGCTGTTTTTT.